These T cell receptor beta chains were read from a single sample in a study of T cells after yellow fever vaccination. Each CDR3 protein is one row after TCRdb ran MiXCR on the 5' RACE reads. The sample consists of 300,000 to 350,000 distinct CDR3 sequences, approximately 3.9% of them appearing once. Sequenced material: PBMCs, taken 5 days after the yellow fever booster vaccination. The receptors come from a man aged 18 to 30 who received the YFV17D yellow fever vaccine. Each CDR3 is given with its conserved first and last residue. The D gene is left open where the match is weak. Only some rows state a clone size, as once, few, many or a class for expanded clones.

abundance	j_gene	d_gene	v_gene	CDR3aa	CDR3nt
.	TRBJ2-7	.	TRBV7-2	CASSLTPGTEQYF	TGTGCCAGCAGCTTAACCCCCGGGACCGAGCAGTACTTC
many	TRBJ1-3	.	TRBV4-3	CASSQEQDGQSGNTIYF	TGCGCCAGCAGCCAAGAACAGGACGGACAGTCTGGAAACACCATATATTTT
few	TRBJ1-1	.	TRBV10-3	CAISERPRNTEAFF	TGTGCCATCAGTGAACGACCGCGGAACACTGAAGCTTTCTTT
.	TRBJ1-4	.	TRBV2	CASSVMLGKLFF	TGTGCCAGCAGTGTCATGTTAGGGAAACTGTTTTTT
few	TRBJ1-2	.	TRBV6-4	CASSDSTDNYGYTF	TGTGCCAGCAGTGACTCGACAGATAACTATGGCTACACCTTC
many	TRBJ1-2	.	TRBV6-5	CASRATRNYGYTF	TGTGCCAGCAGAGCCACCCGTAACTATGGCTACACCTTC
.	TRBJ2-3	TRBD1	TRBV5-1	CASSLGTGAVTDTQYF	TGCGCCAGCAGCTTGGGGACAGGGGCGGTCACAGATACGCAGTATTTT
many	TRBJ2-5	TRBD1	TRBV4-1	CASSQGRTGWDRETQYF	TGCGCCAGCAGCCAAGGTCGGACAGGGTGGGACCGGGAGACCCAGTACTTC
many	TRBJ2-7	TRBD1	TRBV7-9	CASSWTGTEYEQYF	TGTGCCAGCAGCTGGACCGGGACAGAGTACGAGCAGTACTTC
many	TRBJ2-4	.	TRBV28	CASSGRTLAKNIQYF	TGTGCCAGCAGCGGACGTACACTAGCCAAAAACATTCAGTACTTC
few	TRBJ1-3	.	TRBV12-3/TRBV12-4	CASSLRRSPGNTIYF	TGTGCCAGCAGTTTACGACGCAGCCCTGGAAACACCATATATTTT
.	TRBJ2-2	TRBD1	TRBV18	CASSPQQGAGDGELFF	TGTGCCAGCTCACCACAGCAGGGGGCAGGCGACGGGGAGCTGTTTTTT
.	TRBJ2-5	TRBD1	TRBV18	CASSPPGDRSVETQYF	TGTGCCAGCTCACCACCTGGGGACAGGTCGGTAGAGACCCAGTACTTC
.	TRBJ2-5	.	TRBV27	CASSFQAEGTQYF	TGTGCCAGCAGTTTTCAGGCAGAAGGAACCCAGTACTTC
.	TRBJ2-3	.	TRBV10-3	CAISQRLESDTQYF	TGTGCCATCAGTCAGAGGTTGGAATCAGATACGCAGTATTTT
.	TRBJ2-2	TRBD2	TRBV11-2	CASSARGGGAPLYTGELFF	TGTGCCAGCAGCGCCCGCGGGGGGGGGGCTCCTTTATACACCGGGGAGCTGTTTTTT
many	TRBJ2-3	TRBD2	TRBV10-3	CAIGSGDSTDTQYF	TGTGCCATCGGTAGCGGGGACAGCACAGATACGCAGTATTTT
many	TRBJ2-5	.	TRBV5-1	CASSLIGETQYF	TGCGCCAGCAGCTTGATTGGGGAGACCCAGTACTTC
few	TRBJ2-1	.	TRBV15	CATSSSGFGQFF	TGTGCCACCAGCTCCTCAGGGTTTGGGCAGTTCTTC
few	TRBJ1-5	.	TRBV6-1	CASSEFTRPGGNQPQHF	TGTGCCAGCAGTGAGTTCACCAGACCGGGTGGCAATCAGCCCCAGCATTTT
few	TRBJ2-5	.	TRBV28	CATTLLGAQETQYF	TGTGCCACCACCCTGCTGGGGGCACAAGAGACCCAGTACTTC
few	TRBJ1-5	.	TRBV12-3/TRBV12-4	CASSSQFSNQPQHF	TGTGCCAGCAGTTCCCAGTTTAGCAATCAGCCCCAGCATTTT
.	TRBJ1-5	TRBD1	TRBV12-3/TRBV12-4	CASSFLGQGSQSQHF	TGTGCCAGCAGTTTCCTGGGACAGGGGTCCCAATCCCAGCATTTT
many	TRBJ2-1	.	TRBV20-1	CSAPRDFSSYNEQFF	TGCAGTGCTCCACGGGACTTCAGCTCCTACAATGAGCAGTTCTTC
many	TRBJ2-1	TRBD2	TRBV14	CASSPRLGLAAFSSYNEQFF	TGTGCCAGCAGCCCTCGTCTCGGACTAGCGGCCTTTAGCTCCTACAATGAGCAGTTCTTC
.	TRBJ2-3	.	TRBV6-5	CASSYGGGPPTDTQYF	TGTGCCAGCAGTTACGGGGGGGGGCCCCCCACAGATACGCAGTATTTT
once	TRBJ1-5	.	TRBV2	CASRRDSDQPQHF	TGTGCCAGCAGGAGGGATAGCGATCAGCCCCAGCATTTT
many	TRBJ1-1	.	TRBV10-2	CASRSSGSTEAFF	TGCGCCAGCAGATCCTCAGGGAGCACTGAAGCTTTCTTT
few	TRBJ1-5	.	TRBV4-1	CASSQGRALNSNQPQHF	TGCGCCAGCAGCCAAGGGCGGGCCCTGAACAGCAATCAGCCCCAGCATTTT
.	TRBJ2-3	TRBD2	TRBV7-2	CASSFYRAGGYTDTQYF	TGTGCCAGCAGCTTTTACAGGGCGGGGGGGTATACAGATACGCAGTATTTT
few	TRBJ2-5	.	TRBV6-1	CASSDLRGDGETQYF	TGTGCCAGCAGTGACCTCCGGGGTGATGGAGAGACCCAGTACTTC